This T cell receptor beta chain was obtained from a study of T-cell memory formation after mild COVID-19 listed by TCRdb under 2021. Describing the broader study: Most TCR sequence clusters were specific to one of the two donors. Longitudinal TCRalpha and TCRbeta repertoire sequencing tracked T-cell clones expanding and contracting after mild COVID-19 in a couple of donors. Two young, previously healthy adult volunteers made up the cohort, one male and one female. Findings and caveats that apply to the study as a whole: Balanced CD4/CD8 phenotypes were observed for clones contracting from day 15 to 85, whereas a bias towards CD4+ was observed for a second wave of clones expanding from day 15 to 37. Contracting CD4+ clones were located mainly in the CM and EM memory subsets, whereas CD8+ clones were found to be enriched in EMRA. The second-wave clones that peaked on day 37 were not confirmed to be SARS-CoV-2 specific. Only a couple of mild cases were covered in the study, and larger cohorts including severe cases with pre-infection samples were considered necessary. Some responding clones were detected in pre-infection memory, suggesting pre-existing cross-reactive memory T cells joined the SARS-CoV-2 response.

Including cysteine and phenylalanine, the CDR3 has 17 amino acids. Kept here is only the CDR3 DNA, which spans 51 bases and is read in frame from base 1. CDR1 and CDR2 were assigned from the germline V gene as MNHEY and SVGEGT. The germline ends are 16 bases apart after V is trimmed by 2 bases and J by 2 bases. The sample was run on an Illumina NovaSeq 6000. cDNA libraries for TCRalpha and TCRbeta were prepared by 5'RACE using constant-segment primers, with sample barcodes and unique molecular identifiers added. Trizol reagent was used to extract RNA from every sample. Libraries were amplified in two PCR steps, with a second sample barcode and Illumina TruSeq adapters added in the second step. Sequencing of the libraries was done on an Illumina NovaSeq, producing 2 x 150 bp paired-end reads. The study's own analysis went as follows. Demultiplexing of reads and collapsing into UMI-guided consensus sequences were performed with migec v1.2.7. Using mixcr v2.1.11, UMI consensuses were aligned to TRA and TRB V and J templates and then assembled into clonotypes. A clonotype was counted as expanded or contracted only if both edgeR and NoisET called the change significant, with noise models trained on biological replicates. For edgeR calls, the cutoffs were a false discovery rate-adjusted p below 0.01 and a log2 fold-change threshold of 1. PCA with hierarchical clustering of max-normalized trajectories of the 1000 most abundant clonotypes was used as exploratory dynamics analysis. Each responding clone was given a CD4 or CD8 phenotype based on the CD4+ and CD8+ repertoires, which had been sequenced separately. TCRdb passed the public sequencing reads through fastp at Q25 and MiXCR, retaining productive beta sequences. Records with the same CDR3 protein are collapsed into one entry carrying the most frequent genes and DNA. V and J calls and clone size were set by TCRdb, not the authors. The sample has around 250,000 distinct CDR3 sequences on record, around 15% of them singletons. The ten top clones hold roughly 23% of the sample.

PBMCs were isolated by Ficoll-Paque density gradient centrifugation. This clonotype was observed a handful of times. Its antigen has not been determined. No base qualities exist here, and no much larger clone lies one base off it. Specimen: PBMCs or a T cell subset sorted from them (not recorded which). The sequence is built from TRBV6-2 or TRBV6-3 and TRBJ1-5; no D gene is confidently identified. The source of this sequence is a man in his late teens or twenties who had mild COVID-19 (a few samples of this study predate the infection). The sample titles of this study are shuffled in the database, so cell type and time point are left out; the donor was told from shared clones. The DNA is TGTGCCAGCAGTTACCCGGCGAGAGGTGGGGGCAATCAGCCCCAGCATTTT. This is translated as CASSYPARGGGNQPQHF.